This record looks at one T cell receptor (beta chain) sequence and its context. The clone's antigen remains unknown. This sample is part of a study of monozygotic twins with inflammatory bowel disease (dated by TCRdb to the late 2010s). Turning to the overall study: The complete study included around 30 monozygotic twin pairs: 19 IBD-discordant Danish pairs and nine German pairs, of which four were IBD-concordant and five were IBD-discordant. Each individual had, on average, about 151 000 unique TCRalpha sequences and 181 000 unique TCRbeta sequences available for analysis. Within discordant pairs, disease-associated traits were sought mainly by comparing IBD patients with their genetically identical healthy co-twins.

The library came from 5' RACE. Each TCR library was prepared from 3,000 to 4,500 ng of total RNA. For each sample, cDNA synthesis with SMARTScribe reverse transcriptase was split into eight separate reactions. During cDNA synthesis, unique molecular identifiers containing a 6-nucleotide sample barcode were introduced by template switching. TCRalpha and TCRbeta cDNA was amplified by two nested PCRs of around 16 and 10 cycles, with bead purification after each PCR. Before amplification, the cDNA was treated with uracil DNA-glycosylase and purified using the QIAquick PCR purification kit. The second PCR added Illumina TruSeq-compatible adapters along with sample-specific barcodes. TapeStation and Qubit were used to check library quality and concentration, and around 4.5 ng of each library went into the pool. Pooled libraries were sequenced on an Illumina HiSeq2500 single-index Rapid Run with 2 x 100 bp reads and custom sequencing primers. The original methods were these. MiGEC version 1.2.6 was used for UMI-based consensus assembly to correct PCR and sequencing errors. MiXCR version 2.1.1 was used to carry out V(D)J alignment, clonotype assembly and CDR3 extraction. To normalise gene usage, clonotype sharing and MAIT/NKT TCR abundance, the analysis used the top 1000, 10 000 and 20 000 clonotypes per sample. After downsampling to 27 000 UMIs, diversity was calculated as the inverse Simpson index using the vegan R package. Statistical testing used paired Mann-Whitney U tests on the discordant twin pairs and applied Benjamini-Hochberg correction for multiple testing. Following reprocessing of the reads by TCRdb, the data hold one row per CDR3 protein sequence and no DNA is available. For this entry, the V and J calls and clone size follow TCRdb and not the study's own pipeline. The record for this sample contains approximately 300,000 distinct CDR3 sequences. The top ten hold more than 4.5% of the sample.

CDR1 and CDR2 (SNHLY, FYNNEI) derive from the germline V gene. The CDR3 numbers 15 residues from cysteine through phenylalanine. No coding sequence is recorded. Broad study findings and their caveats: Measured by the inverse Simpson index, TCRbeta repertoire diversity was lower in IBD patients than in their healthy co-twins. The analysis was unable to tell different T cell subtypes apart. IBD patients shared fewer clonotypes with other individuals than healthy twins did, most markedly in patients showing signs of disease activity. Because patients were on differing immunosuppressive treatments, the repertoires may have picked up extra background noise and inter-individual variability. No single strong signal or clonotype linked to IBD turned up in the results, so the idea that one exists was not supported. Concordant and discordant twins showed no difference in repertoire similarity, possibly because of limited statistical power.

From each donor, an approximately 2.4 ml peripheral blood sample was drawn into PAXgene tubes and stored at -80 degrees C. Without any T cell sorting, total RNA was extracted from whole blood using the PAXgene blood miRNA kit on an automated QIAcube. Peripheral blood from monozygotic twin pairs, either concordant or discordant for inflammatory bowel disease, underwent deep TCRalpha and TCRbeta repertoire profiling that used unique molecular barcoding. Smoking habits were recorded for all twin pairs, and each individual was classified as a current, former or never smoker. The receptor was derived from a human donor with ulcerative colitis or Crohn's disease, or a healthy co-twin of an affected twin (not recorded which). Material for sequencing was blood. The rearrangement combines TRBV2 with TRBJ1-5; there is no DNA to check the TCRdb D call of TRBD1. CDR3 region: CASSRDRASNQPQHF.